This record concerns one TCR beta chain sequence. Its cognate antigen is unknown. This sample is part of a study of T cells after yellow fever vaccination. Study observations and caveats: Clones from primary vaccination mostly reappeared after the booster (96% CD4, just over 85% CD8).

Each CDR3 protein gets one entry after TCRdb re-called the 5' RACE reads with MiXCR. Among some 300,000 distinct CDR3 sequences listed, 3% to 4.5% were seen once. CDR3 length equals 14 residues. Germline V CDR1 and CDR2: SGDLS, YYNGEE. The ends were cut back, 0 bases at V and 2 bases at J, with 9 bases in the middle. The chain carries TRBV9 and TRBJ2-7; D is uncertain. The source of this sequence is a man aged 18-30 years who received the YFV17D yellow fever vaccine. The starting material was PBMCs, obtained on the day of the yellow fever booster vaccination. CDR3 coding DNA: TGTGCCAGCAGCGTAGGAGGCAATACCTACGAGCAGTACTTC. The encoded protein is CASSVGGNTYEQYF.